This T cell receptor (beta chain) was sequenced for a study of identifying expanded T cells in peripheral blood. General observations from the study: About 1.2 clones differed between technical replicates, versus 16.4 and 19 over time. Variance in clone template counts between approximately 2-week samples significantly increased with total template count across all healthy donors.

Generated by immunoSEQ multiplex PCR, the TCRdb table keeps only in-frame clones and is missing some. The table shows approximately 140,000 clones, with roughly 90% occurring only once. Remarks on this clone: Its antigen is as yet unknown.

The CDR3 covers 16 residues. Trimming removed 3 bases from V and 4 bases from J; junction bases left unmatched: 4. The germline V gene has CDR1 KGHSH and CDR2 LQKENI. No infections or other immune events were documented during collection. The sequence came from a person between 18 and 75 years old in good health. Sequencing input: blood. The chain uses TRBV18 and TRBJ2-2; 11 nucleotides align to TRBD1. The CDR3 DNA reads as TGTGCCAGCTCACCTGGACAGGGGGCACTCACCGGGGAGCTGTTTTTT. Translated, it gives CASSPGQGALTGELFF.